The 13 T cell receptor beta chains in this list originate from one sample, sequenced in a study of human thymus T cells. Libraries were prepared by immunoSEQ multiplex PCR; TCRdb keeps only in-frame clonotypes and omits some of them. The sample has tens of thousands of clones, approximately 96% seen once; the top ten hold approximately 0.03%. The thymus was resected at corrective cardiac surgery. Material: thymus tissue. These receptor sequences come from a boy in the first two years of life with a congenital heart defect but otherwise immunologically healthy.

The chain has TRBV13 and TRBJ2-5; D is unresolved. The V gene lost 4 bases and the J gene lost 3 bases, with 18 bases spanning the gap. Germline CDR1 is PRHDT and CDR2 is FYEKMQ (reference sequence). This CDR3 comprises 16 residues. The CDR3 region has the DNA TGTGCCAGCAGCTGCCGTCAAAGCAAGACAAAAGAGACCCAGTACTTC. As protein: CASSCRQSKTKETQYF.

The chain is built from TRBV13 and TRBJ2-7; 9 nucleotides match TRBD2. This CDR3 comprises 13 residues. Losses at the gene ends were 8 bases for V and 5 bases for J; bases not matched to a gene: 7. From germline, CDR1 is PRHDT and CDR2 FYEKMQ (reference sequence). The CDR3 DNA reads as TGTGCCAGCTTACGTAGCGGGAGTAACGAGCAGTACTTC. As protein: CASLRSGSNEQYF.

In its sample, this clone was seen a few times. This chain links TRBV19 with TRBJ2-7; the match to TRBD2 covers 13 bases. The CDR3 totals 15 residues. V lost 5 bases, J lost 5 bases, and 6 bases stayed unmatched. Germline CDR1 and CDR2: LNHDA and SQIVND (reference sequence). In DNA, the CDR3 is TGTGCCAGTAGTCCAAGACTAGCGGGGGGCCACGAGCAGTACTTC. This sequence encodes CASSPRLAGGHEQYF.

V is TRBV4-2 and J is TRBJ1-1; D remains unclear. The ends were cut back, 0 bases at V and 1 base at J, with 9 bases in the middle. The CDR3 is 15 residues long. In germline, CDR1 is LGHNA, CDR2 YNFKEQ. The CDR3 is CASSQDPRKNTEAFF. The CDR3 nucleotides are TGTGCCAGCAGCCAAGATCCAAGAAAGAACACTGAAGCTTTCTTT.

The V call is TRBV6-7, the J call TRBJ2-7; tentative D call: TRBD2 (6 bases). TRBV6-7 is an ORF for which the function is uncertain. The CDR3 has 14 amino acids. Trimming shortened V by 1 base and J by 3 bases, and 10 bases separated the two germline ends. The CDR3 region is CASSYWEALYEQYF. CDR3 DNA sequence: TGTGCCAGCAGTTACTGGGAGGCCCTCTACGAGCAGTACTTC.

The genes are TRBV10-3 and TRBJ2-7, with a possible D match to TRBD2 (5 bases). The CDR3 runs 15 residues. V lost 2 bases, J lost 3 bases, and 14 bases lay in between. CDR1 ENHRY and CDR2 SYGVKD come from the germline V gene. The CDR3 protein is CAISERGLKDYEQYF. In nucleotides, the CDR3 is TGTGCCATCAGTGAGAGAGGGTTAAAGGACTACGAGCAGTACTTC.

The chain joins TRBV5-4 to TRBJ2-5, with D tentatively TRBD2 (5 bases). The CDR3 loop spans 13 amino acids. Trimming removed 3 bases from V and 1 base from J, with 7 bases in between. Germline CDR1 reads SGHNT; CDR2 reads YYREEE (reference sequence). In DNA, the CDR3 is TGTGCCAGCAGCTCCGGGGTCCAAGAGACCCAGTACTTC. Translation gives CASSSGVQETQYF.

The CDR3 sequence is CAISDPRGEDYEQYF. CDR3 DNA sequence: TGTGCCATCAGTGACCCCAGGGGCGAAGACTACGAGCAGTACTTC. J is TRBJ2-7 and V is TRBV10-3; TRBD1 might be the D (6 bases). This CDR3 comprises 15 residues. Trimming removed 3 bases from V and 3 bases from J, with 15 bases in between. Germline V gene data show CDR1 as ENHRY and CDR2 as SYGVKD.

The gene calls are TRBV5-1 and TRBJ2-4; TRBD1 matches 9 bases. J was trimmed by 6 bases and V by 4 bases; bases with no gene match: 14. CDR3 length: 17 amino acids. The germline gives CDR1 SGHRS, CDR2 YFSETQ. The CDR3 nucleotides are TGCGCCAGCAGCCAAGCGAGCGGGACAGGGAAGGGAAACATTCAGTACTTC. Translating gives CASSQASGTGKGNIQYF.

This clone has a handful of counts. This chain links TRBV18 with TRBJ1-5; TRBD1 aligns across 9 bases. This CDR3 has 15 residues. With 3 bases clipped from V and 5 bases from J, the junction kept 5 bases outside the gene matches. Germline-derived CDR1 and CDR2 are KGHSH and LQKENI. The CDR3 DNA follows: TGTGCCAGCTCACCCGGGGACAGGGAGTATCAGCCCCAGCATTTT. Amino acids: CASSPGDREYQPQHF.

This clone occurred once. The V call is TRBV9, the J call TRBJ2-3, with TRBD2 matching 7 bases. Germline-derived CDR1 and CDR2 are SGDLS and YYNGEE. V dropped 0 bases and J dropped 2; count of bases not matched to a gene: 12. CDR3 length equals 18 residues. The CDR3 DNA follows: TGTGCCAGCAGCGTAGCGGTCTGGGCGGGGGAGTCCACAGATACGCAGTATTTT. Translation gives CASSVAVWAGESTDTQYF.

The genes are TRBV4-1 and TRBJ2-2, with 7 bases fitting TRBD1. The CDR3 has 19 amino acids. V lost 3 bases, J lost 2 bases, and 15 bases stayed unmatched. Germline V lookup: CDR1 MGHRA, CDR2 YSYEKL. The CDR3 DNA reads TGCGCCAGCAGCCATAGTCAAAGAGGGACAGTTCATAACACCGGGGAGCTGTTTTTT. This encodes CASSHSQRGTVHNTGELFF.

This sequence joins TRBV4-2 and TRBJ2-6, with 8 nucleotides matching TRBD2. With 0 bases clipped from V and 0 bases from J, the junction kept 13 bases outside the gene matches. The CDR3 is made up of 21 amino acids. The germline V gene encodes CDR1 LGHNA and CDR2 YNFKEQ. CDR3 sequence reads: CASSQDFRGSGTSSGANVLTF. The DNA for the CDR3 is TGTGCCAGCAGCCAAGACTTTCGGGGGAGTGGGACTAGCTCTGGGGCCAACGTCCTGACTTTC.